Shown below are 27 T cell receptor beta chains from a single sample sequenced in a study of molecular identifiers for immune sequencing clone quantification. TCRdb re-called the PCR reads with MiXCR, one entry per CDR3 protein. The sample has about half a million distinct CDR3 sequences, about a fifth seen once. Sequenced material: naive CD8+ T cells from blood, with Jurkat cell RNA spiked in. Subset specified: FACS-sorted CD8+CD4-CCR7+CD45RA+ naive T cells. These receptors all stem from a human donor in good health. Some libraries in this study had Jurkat cell RNA spiked in.

Ten or more counts support this clonotype. The CDR3 DNA reads as TGTGCCAGCAGCCAATTCCAACAGGGAGTTGGCACCGGGGAGCTGTTTTTT. Protein: CASSQFQQGVGTGELFF. The V gene is TRBV3-1, the J gene TRBJ2-2; D may be TRBD1 (6 bases). The CDR3 runs 17 residues. The V gene's germline CDR1 is LGHDT and CDR2 YNNKEL (reference sequence). Trimming took 2 bases from V and 4 from J, leaving 17 bases between them.

There are many counts of this clonotype. The chain joins TRBV20-1 to TRBJ2-7; a weak D match, TRBD1 (5 bases). The CDR3 consists of 15 residues. The V and J ends lost 5 bases and 6 bases respectively, with 23 bases between them. Germline CDR1 reads DFQATT; CDR2 reads SNEGSKA (reference sequence). The CDR3 coding sequence is TGCAGTGCTCGCCACTCAGGGTTGCACCCTTTCGAGCAGTACTTC. Its translation is CSARHSGLHPFEQYF.

Only a few counts were recorded for this clonotype. The chain combines TRBV7-8 with TRBJ1-4, with 7 bases identical to TRBD1. Looked up from germline, CDR1 is SGHVS and CDR2 is FQNEAQ. The CDR3 extends over 15 amino acids. J gave up 5 bases and V 2 bases, and 5 bases lay outside the gene matches. CDR3 sequence: CASSLYGQENEKLFF. CDR3 bases: TGTGCCAGCAGCTTATATGGACAGGAAAATGAAAAACTGTTTTTT. The full variable domain, rest sourced from reference TRBV7-8 and TRBJ1-4, is GAGVSQSPRYKVAKRGQDVALRCDPISGHVSLFWYQQALGQGPEFLTYFQNEAQLDKSGLPSDRFFAERPEGSVSTLKIQRTQQEDSAVYLCASSLYGQENEKLFFGSGTQLSVL.

The gene calls are TRBV7-9 and TRBJ1-4, with TRBD1 as a possible D gene (5 bases). CDR1 is SEHNR, CDR2 FQNEAQ, per germline (reference sequence). The CDR3 consists of 12 residues. Trimming took off 1 base at V and 11 bases at J, with 8 bases between the two ends. The CDR3 spells CASSLEDIKLFF. The CDR3 DNA is TGTGCCAGCAGCTTAGAGGACATCAAACTGTTTTTT.

A few counts support this clonotype. The J gene is TRBJ2-5, the V gene TRBV5-4; no clear D. Trimming removed 5 bases from V and 3 bases from J, with 8 bases in between. This CDR3 is 12 amino acids long. The germline V gene encodes CDR1 SGHNT and CDR2 YYREEE (reference sequence). CDR3 region: CASRDGEETQYF. DNA for the CDR3: TGTGCCAGCAGGGACGGTGAAGAGACCCAGTACTTC.

This clonotype has more than one count but fewer than ten. The chain links TRBV19 to TRBJ2-2, with D maybe TRBD1 (6 bases). The CDR3 totals 17 residues. CDR1 LNHDA and CDR2 SQIVND come from the germline V gene (reference sequence). Trimming stripped 3 bases from V and 5 bases from J, with 19 bases between. DNA of the CDR3: TGTGCCAGTAGTATGGGCCAGGGGATCGTAGAAACCGGGGAGCTGTTTTTT. This gives the protein CASSMGQGIVETGELFF.

The chain is built from TRBV9 and TRBJ2-5, with D perhaps matching TRBD1 (6 bases). CDR3 size: 16 residues. Germline values: CDR1 SGDLS, CDR2 YYNGEE. The V gene lost 0 bases and the J gene lost 3 bases, with 15 bases spanning the gap. The CDR3 nucleotides are TGTGCCAGCAGCGTAGAGGACAGCTATTATGAAGAGACCCAGTACTTC. This codes for CASSVEDSYYEETQYF.

This clonotype was seen many times. The chain carries TRBV6-1 and TRBJ2-1, with a tentative D call TRBD1 (6 bases). The V gene lost 3 bases and the J gene lost 6 bases, with 12 bases spanning the gap. Looked up from germline, CDR1 is MNHNS and CDR2 is SASEGT. This CDR3 is 14 amino acids long. The CDR3: CASSDRGSGNEQFF. The CDR3 bases are TGTGCCAGCAGTGACAGGGGATCGGGCAATGAGCAGTTCTTC.

This clonotype appeared many times. As DNA, the CDR3 is TGTGCCAGTAGTATTGGGCAGGGCTATGGCTACACCTTC. Protein sequence: CASSIGQGYGYTF. The chain links TRBV19 to TRBJ1-2; weak D call: TRBD1 (5 bases). The CDR3 loop spans 13 amino acids. Trimming pared 3 bases from V and 4 bases from J, leaving 9 bases between. CDR1 LNHDA and CDR2 SQIVND come from the germline V gene (reference sequence). Full variable domain (rest looked up from reference TRBV19 and TRBJ1-2): DGGITQSPKYLFRKEGQNVTLSCEQNLNHDAMYWYRQDPGQGLRLIYYSQIVNDFQKGDIAEGYSVSREKKESFPLTVTSAQKNPTAFYLCASSIGQGYGYTFGSGTRLTVV.

In this sample, this clonotype turned up many times. The rearrangement links TRBV6-5 to TRBJ2-7; possibly TRBD1 for D (6 bases). The V and J ends lost 6 bases and 2 bases respectively, with 17 bases between them. CDR1 MNHEY and CDR2 SVGAGI come from the germline V gene. The CDR3 length is 15 residues. CDR3 bases: TGTGCCAGCAGCCCTCAGGGGCACCTCCCCTACGAGCAGTACTTC. This translates into CASSPQGHLPYEQYF.

V gene TRBV5-1 combines with J gene TRBJ2-1; no clear D. Germline V gene data show CDR1 as SGHRS and CDR2 as YFSETQ. The length of the CDR3 is 12 residues. The ends were cut back, 0 bases at V and 8 bases at J, with 6 bases in the middle. CDR3 nucleotides: TGCGCCAGCAGCTTGGCGGCGGATGAGCAGTTCTTC. Amino acid sequence: CASSLAADEQFF.

V usage is TRBV6-2 or TRBV6-3 and J usage is TRBJ2-7; TRBD2 matches at 7 bases. V shed 7 bases and J 0 bases; nucleotides not matched to a gene: 6. CDR1 is MNHEY and CDR2 is SVGEGT in the germline V gene. The CDR3 is 14 amino acids. CDR3 amino acids: CASNERGSSYEQYF. The CDR3 DNA reads TGTGCCAGCAATGAGCGGGGAAGCTCCTACGAGCAGTACTTC.

This clonotype was picked up many times. CDR3 loop: CASSYSTSGEFF. CDR3 DNA sequence: TGTGCCAGCAGTTACTCGACTAGCGGGGAGTTCTTC. The chain has TRBV6-2 or TRBV6-3 and TRBJ2-1; 11 bases align to TRBD2. Germline-derived CDR1 and CDR2 are MNHEY and SVGEGT. CDR3 length equals 12 residues. With V trimmed by 0 bases and J by 14 bases, 0 bases remained unmatched.

The chain employs TRBV20-1 and TRBJ2-5; D is perhaps TRBD1 (6 bases). Germline CDR1 reads DFQATT; CDR2 reads SNEGSKA (reference sequence). The CDR3 length is 16 residues. In nucleotides, the CDR3 is TGCGGCGCTCCATTTCCGGGACACCCGTACCAAGAGACCCAGTACTTC. Translated: CGAPFPGHPYQETQYF.

Concerning this clonotype: A much larger clonotype is one base distant, so this may be a read error. This likely comes from a read error, as the CDR3 has no conserved phenylalanine or tryptophan at its end. The rearrangement uses TRBV6-2 or TRBV6-3 and TRBJ1-5; unclear D gene. Germline values: CDR1 MNHEY, CDR2 SVGEGT. The CDR3 has 13 amino acids. Trimming shortened V by 8 bases and J by 4 bases, and 12 bases separated the two germline ends. The CDR3 here is CASGQSRNQPQHL. The CDR3 DNA follows: TGTGCCAGCGGTCAGAGCAGGAATCAGCCCCAGCATCTT.

This clonotype has just a few counts. A much larger clone differs from this one at a single base, so this may be a read error. This chain uses TRBV7-9 with TRBJ2-3, with 8 positions matching TRBD2. The CDR3 length is 15 residues. The germline CDR1 and CDR2 sequences are SEHNR and FQNEAQ (reference sequence). CDR3 in DNA: TGTGCCGGCAGCTACTTAGCGGGAACCACAGATACGCAGTATTTT. It translates to CAGSYLAGTTDTQYF.

This clonotype was counted once. This chain connects TRBV7-2 to TRBJ1-3; D gene uncertain. Germline V lookup: CDR1 SGHTA, CDR2 FQGNSA. This CDR3 has 16 amino acids. Trimming took 3 bases from V and 0 from J, leaving 12 bases between them. The CDR3 bases are TGTGCCAGCAGCTTGGCCAGAAGCCTCTCTGGAAACACCATATATTTT. Its protein product is CASSLARSLSGNTIYF.

This clonotype has at least ten counts. The J gene is TRBJ2-7, the V gene TRBV28; D unresolved. The V end was cut by 4 bases, the J end by 11 bases, with 21 bases between. This CDR3 contains 14 residues. Germline V gives CDR1 MDHEN, CDR2 SYDVKM. The CDR3 is CASSSSRRLTWEYF. The CDR3, as DNA: TGTGCCAGCAGTTCCTCTCGGCGGCTGACCTGGGAGTACTTC. The variable domain in full, completed from reference TRBV28 and TRBJ2-7, reads DVKVTQSSRYLVKRTGEKVFLECVQDMDHENMFWYRQDPGLGLRLIYFSYDVKMKEKGDIPEGYSVSREKKERFSLILESASTNQTSMYLCASSSSRRLTWEYFGPGTRLTVT.

This clonotype has a handful of counts. The rearrangement links TRBV7-6 to TRBJ2-7; perhaps D is TRBD1 or TRBD2 (5 bases each). The CDR3 runs 14 residues. Germline lookup yields CDR1 SGHVS and CDR2 FNYEAQ. Trimming took 1 base from V and 4 from J, leaving 11 bases between them. In DNA, the CDR3 is TGTGCCAGCAGCTTAGGCGAGGGGTGGTACGAGCAGTACTTC. Its translation: CASSLGEGWYEQYF.

The table lists this clonotype with many counts. As DNA, the CDR3 is TGCAGTGCTTCCCCCCCCAGCGCCCGGACGAACAATGAGCAGTTCTTC. Translated, it gives CSASPPSARTNNEQFF. The chain recombines TRBV20-1 with TRBJ2-1; D call uncertain. Germline loops: CDR1 DFQATT, CDR2 SNEGSKA (reference sequence). The CDR3 runs to 16 residues. V lost 5 bases and J lost 5, with 22 bases in between.

This clonotype was observed many times. V usage is TRBV28 and J usage is TRBJ1-5; TRBD1 is a possible D gene (5 bases). CDR1 and CDR2 (germline): MDHEN, SYDVKM. The CDR3 loop spans 11 amino acids. V was trimmed by 7 bases and J by 6 bases, leaving 7 bases between them. CDR3 nucleotide sequence: TGTGCCAGCAACGGGGGTCAGCCCCAGCATTTT. This translates into CASNGGQPQHF.

This clonotype was seen a few times. The chain uses TRBV4-2 and TRBJ1-1; no firm D call. V lost 0 bases and J lost 1, with 12 bases in between. The CDR3 consists of 16 residues. From germline, CDR1 is LGHNA and CDR2 YNFKEQ. CDR3 bases: TGTGCCAGCAGCCAAGAAGGTTTGGGCCGGAACACTGAAGCTTTCTTT. Translated, it gives CASSQEGLGRNTEAFF.

This clonotype was picked up many times. The V call is TRBV4-3, the J call TRBJ1-1; perhaps TRBD1 as D (5 bases). The germline V and J ends were trimmed by 4 bases and 5 bases, with 14 bases remaining between them. The CDR3 runs 14 residues. The germline gives CDR1 LGHNA, CDR2 YSLEER. Here the CDR3 DNA reads TGCGCCAGCAGCCCCTCATCAGGGTATACTGAAGCTTTCTTT. Protein: CASSPSSGYTEAFF.

In its sample, this clonotype was seen a few times. The chain combines TRBV19 with TRBJ1-5; no definite D call. This CDR3 is 14 amino acids long. In germline, CDR1 is LNHDA, CDR2 SQIVND (reference sequence). V lost 4 bases to trimming and J lost 1 base, with 8 bases between them. The chain's CDR3 is CASSTHGSNQPQHF. CDR3 sequence (DNA): TGTGCCAGTAGTACCCACGGGAGCAATCAGCCCCAGCATTTT.

This clonotype came up a few times. This chain joins TRBV19 and TRBJ2-3; 8 nucleotides align to TRBD1. This CDR3 is built from 16 residues. CDR1 LNHDA and CDR2 SQIVND come from the germline V gene (reference sequence). V shed 10 bases and J 4 bases; nucleotides not matched to a gene: 16. CDR3 sequence (DNA): TGTGCCACCAGACAGGGGATGGAGGAGGTCCCAGATACGCAGTATTTT. Residues: CATRQGMEEVPDTQYF.

The chain carries TRBV6-2 or TRBV6-3 and TRBJ2-7; 13 bases are a match to TRBD2. With V trimmed by 6 bases and J by 5 bases, 7 bases remained unmatched. Germline CDR1 MNHEY, CDR2 SVGEGT. CDR3 length equals 15 residues. This CDR3 reads CASSMGLAGSDEQYF. The CDR3 bases are TGTGCCAGCAGCATGGGACTAGCGGGAAGCGACGAGCAGTACTTC.

This clonotype was recorded many times. The chain has TRBV4-1 and TRBJ1-1; no clear D. Per germline, CDR1 MGHRA and CDR2 YSYEKL. V lost 3 bases, J lost 5 bases, and 13 bases lay in between. CDR3 length equals 14 residues. This CDR3 reads CASSQLVSRTEAFF. In DNA, the CDR3 is TGCGCCAGCAGCCAGTTGGTATCGAGGACTGAAGCTTTCTTT.